What follows are 23 T cell receptor beta chains derived from one specimen sequenced in a study of blood T cell repertoires in COVID-19. TCRdb keeps only in-frame clones here, not all; method: immunoSEQ multiplex PCR. The sample consists of about 84,000 clones, 80% to 90% of them appearing once. The sequencing sample was made of peripheral blood. Every receptor here comes from an elderly man with active or convalescent COVID-19.

This clone was detected once. The V gene is TRBV28, the J gene TRBJ2-1; TRBD2 is a possible D gene (5 bases). Deletions cut 6 bases from V and 0 bases from J, with 15 bases between. Germline loops: CDR1 MDHEN, CDR2 SYDVKM. This CDR3 has 16 amino acids. CDR3 loop: CASSPTGYYSYNEQFF. The CDR3 DNA reads as TGTGCCAGCAGCCCGACGGGGTACTACTCCTACAATGAGCAGTTCTTC.

There are a few counts of this clone. The chain employs TRBV29-1 and TRBJ1-5; D not resolved. Germline V gives CDR1 SQVTM, CDR2 ANQGSEA. The CDR3 consists of 13 residues. V gave up 4 bases and J gave up 4 bases, with 11 bases separating them. Written as DNA, the CDR3 is TGCAGCGTTGGGTACGGGAGAAATCAGCCCCAGCATTTT. Amino acid sequence: CSVGYGRNQPQHF.

This clone was seen once. The chain links TRBV18 to TRBJ2-1, with 11 bases matching TRBD2. The germline gives CDR1 KGHSH, CDR2 LQKENI. The CDR3 is 16 residues long. With V trimmed by 3 bases and J by 0 bases, 1 base remained unmatched. DNA of the CDR3: TGTGCCAGCTCACCTCTAGCGGGGGGCTCCTACAATGAGCAGTTCTTC. It specifies CASSPLAGGSYNEQFF.

The rearrangement links TRBV7-9 to TRBJ2-2; TRBD2 matches 13 bases. The junction had 4 bases not matched to a gene; V was cut back by 5 bases and J by 4 bases. Germline lookup yields CDR1 SEHNR and CDR2 FQNEAQ (reference sequence). The CDR3 contains 16 residues. CDR3 region: CASSPGLAGTTGELFF. The CDR3 DNA reads as TGTGCCAGCAGCCCGGGACTAGCGGGGACCACCGGGGAGCTGTTTTTT.

This chain uses TRBV4-1 with TRBJ2-1; TRBD2 matches at 16 bases. Germline CDR1 MGHRA, CDR2 YSYEKL. The CDR3 contains 20 residues. V shed 3 bases, J shed 5 bases, and the junction held 13 bases outside the gene matches. CDR3 DNA sequence: TGCGCCAGCAGCCACAGGGACCCGGGACTAGCGGGAGGGACCAACAATGAGCAGTTCTTC. Residues: CASSHRDPGLAGGTNNEQFF.

The J gene is TRBJ2-1, the V gene TRBV7-2; TRBD2 agrees at 7 bases. This CDR3 is 15 amino acids long. Germline CDR1 is SGHTA and CDR2 is FQGNSA. V lost 7 bases to trimming and J lost 4 bases; unmatched junction nucleotides: 10. The CDR3 reads CASNTRRERYNEQFF. The DNA for the CDR3 is TGTGCCAGCAACACCAGGCGGGAGAGGTACAATGAGCAGTTCTTC.

The chain uses TRBV28 and TRBJ2-3; 7 bases match TRBD2. Germline V gives CDR1 MDHEN, CDR2 SYDVKM. With 3 bases clipped from V and 2 bases from J, the junction kept 8 bases outside the gene matches. The CDR3 covers 16 residues. The CDR3 protein is CASSLSGIGPTDTQYF. Written as DNA, the CDR3 is TGTGCCAGCAGTTTGAGCGGGATTGGCCCCACAGATACGCAGTATTTT. The variable domain in full, completed from reference TRBV28 and TRBJ2-3, reads DVKVTQSSRYLVKRTGEKVFLECVQDMDHENMFWYRQDPGLGLRLIYFSYDVKMKEKGDIPEGYSVSREKKERFSLILESASTNQTSMYLCASSLSGIGPTDTQYFGPGTRLTVL.

V is TRBV4-2 and J is TRBJ2-1; tentative D call: TRBD2 (5 bases). This CDR3 contains 16 residues. Germline CDR1 LGHNA, CDR2 YNFKEQ. Trimming removed 0 bases from V and 4 bases from J, with 13 bases in between. The CDR3 region is CASSQDQSGPYNEQFF. Written as DNA, the CDR3 is TGTGCCAGCAGCCAAGATCAAAGCGGACCTTACAATGAGCAGTTCTTC.

This sequence joins TRBV30 and TRBJ1-2; 9 bases align to TRBD1. Germline-derived CDR1 and CDR2 are GTSNPN and SVGIG (reference sequence). J lost 5 bases, V lost 2 bases, and 3 bases had no gene match. CDR3 length: 13 amino acids. CDR3 sequence: CAWSSDRGYGYTF. Written as DNA, the CDR3 is TGTGCCTGGAGTAGTGACAGGGGGTATGGCTACACCTTC.

The chain carries TRBV5-4 and TRBJ2-7, with 7 bases matching TRBD1. Germline assignment: CDR1 SGHNT and CDR2 YYREEE (reference sequence). The CDR3 totals 14 residues. J gave up 3 bases and V 5 bases, and 8 bases lay outside the gene matches. Here the CDR3 DNA reads TGTGCCAGCAGTTCGGGACAGTCCGGCTACGAGCAGTACTTC. This sequence encodes CASSSGQSGYEQYF.

The chain employs TRBV7-8 and TRBJ2-7; D possibly corresponds to TRBD1 (5 bases). This CDR3 spans 14 amino acids. The V end lost 0 bases, the J end lost 4 bases, and 10 bases lay between the germline ends. In germline, CDR1 is SGHVS, CDR2 FQNEAQ. The CDR3 protein is CASSLAMGQYEQYF. The CDR3 DNA reads as TGTGCCAGCAGCTTAGCGATGGGGCAGTACGAGCAGTACTTC. Full variable domain (rest looked up from reference TRBV7-8 and TRBJ2-7): GAGVSQSPRYKVAKRGQDVALRCDPISGHVSLFWYQQALGQGPEFLTYFQNEAQLDKSGLPSDRFFAERPEGSVSTLKIQRTQQEDSAVYLCASSLAMGQYEQYFGPGTRLTVT.

The chain recombines TRBV28 with TRBJ1-4, with D perhaps TRBD1 (6 bases). Trimming shortened V by 4 bases and J by 5 bases, and 14 bases separated the two germline ends. The CDR3 spans 15 residues. Germline values: CDR1 MDHEN, CDR2 SYDVKM. CDR3 DNA: TGTGCCAGCAGTTACCTGGACAGAAGAAATGAAAAACTGTTTTTT. It codes for CASSYLDRRNEKLFF.

The J gene is TRBJ1-5, the V gene TRBV6-2 or TRBV6-3, with TRBD1 as a possible D gene (5 bases). In germline, CDR1 is MNHEY, CDR2 SVGEGT. This CDR3 comprises 15 residues. The germline V and J ends were trimmed by 6 bases and 7 bases, with 19 bases remaining between them. CDR3 DNA sequence: TGTGCCAGCAGCCCCACTGGGGCAGGGCGACAGCCCCAGCATTTT. This gives the protein CASSPTGAGRQPQHF.

This clone appeared a single time. The chain is built from TRBV18 and TRBJ2-3, with 9 bases identical to TRBD1. In germline, CDR1 is KGHSH, CDR2 LQKENI. The CDR3 length is 19 residues. V trimming: 3 bases; J trimming: 1 base; junction bases outside the gene matches: 14. CDR3 DNA sequence: TGTGCCAGCTCACCCCTTCCGGGACAGGGTTTCATCGGCACAGATACGCAGTATTTT. Its translation: CASSPLPGQGFIGTDTQYF.

This sequence joins TRBV5-1 and TRBJ2-3, with 9 positions matching TRBD1. V lost 4 bases and J lost 3; bases outside the gene matches: 0. From germline, CDR1 is SGHRS and CDR2 YFSETQ. The CDR3 is made up of 13 amino acids. CDR3 residues: CASSGTGTDTQYF. Here the CDR3 DNA reads TGCGCCAGCAGCGGGACAGGGACAGATACGCAGTATTTT.

This chain links TRBV7-2 with TRBJ2-7; 10 bases match TRBD2. Germline CDR1 SGHTA, CDR2 FQGNSA. The CDR3 covers 15 residues. The V and J ends lost 5 bases and 6 bases, in that order; junction bases with no gene match: 10. The CDR3: CASSPSPPSGSEQYF. In DNA, the CDR3 is TGTGCCAGCAGCCCAAGCCCGCCTAGCGGGAGCGAGCAGTACTTC.

The chain carries TRBV6-1 and TRBJ1-4, with D hard to call. Germline lookup yields CDR1 MNHNS and CDR2 SASEGT. Trimming removed 0 bases from V and 0 bases from J, with 11 bases in between. This CDR3 contains 17 residues. CDR3 protein: CASSEAAGSATNEKLFF. DNA for the CDR3: TGTGCCAGCAGTGAAGCGGCGGGGAGTGCAACTAATGAAAAACTGTTTTTT.

The chain is built from TRBV4-3 and TRBJ2-1; 12 nucleotides agree with TRBD2. With 3 bases clipped from V and 15 bases from J, the junction kept 6 bases outside the gene matches. The length of the CDR3 is 13 residues. The germline CDR1 and CDR2 sequences are LGHNA and YSLEER. The CDR3 DNA sequence: TGCGCCAGCAGCCAGGGACTAGCGGGTGGACGGTTCTTC. It translates to CASSQGLAGGRFF.

A few counts support this clone. This rearrangement joins TRBV19 to TRBJ1-2, with TRBD1 matching over 9 bases. This CDR3 has 16 amino acids. V shed 0 bases, J shed 5 bases, and the junction held 7 bases outside the gene matches. Per germline, CDR1 LNHDA and CDR2 SQIVND (reference sequence). The DNA of the CDR3 is TGTGCCAGTAGTATAGATCGGGGACAGGGCCCTTATGGCTACACCTTC. Translating gives CASSIDRGQGPYGYTF. The full variable domain, its missing parts supplied by reference TRBV19 and TRBJ1-2, is DGGITQSPKYLFRKEGQNVTLSCEQNLNHDAMYWYRQDPGQGLRLIYYSQIVNDFQKGDIAEGYSVSREKKESFPLTVTSAQKNPTAFYLCASSIDRGQGPYGYTFGSGTRLTVV.

DNA of the CDR3: TGTGCCAGTAGTATTAGCGGGAGGGAACAGTTCTTC. This sequence encodes CASSISGREQFF. This sequence joins TRBV19 and TRBJ2-1; TRBD2 agrees at 11 bases. Germline CDR1 LNHDA, CDR2 SQIVND (reference sequence). Trimming cost V 3 bases and J 13 bases; bases outside gene matches: 2. The CDR3 contains 12 residues.

The chain has TRBV28 and TRBJ1-1; TRBD1 might be the D (5 bases). Germline CDR1 reads MDHEN; CDR2 reads SYDVKM. With 10 bases removed from V and 1 base from J, the gap between germline ends came to 10 bases. The CDR3 has 12 amino acids. CDR3 residues: CAIHGGNTEAFF. The CDR3 region has the DNA TGTGCCATTCACGGGGGGAACACTGAAGCTTTCTTT.

This clone has just one count. DNA of the CDR3: TGTGCCAGCAGTGGACTAGCGGGCAATGAGCAGTTCTTC. Translation gives CASSGLAGNEQFF. This chain connects TRBV2 to TRBJ2-1, with 10 bases lining up with TRBD2. The CDR3 length is 13 residues. The V and J ends lost 4 bases and 6 bases, in that order; junction bases with no gene match: 0. Germline assignment: CDR1 SNHLY and CDR2 FYNNEI. The entire variable domain, with the rest obtained from reference TRBV2 and TRBJ2-1, is as follows: EPEVTQTPSHQVTQMGQEVILRCVPISNHLYFYWYRQILGQKVEFLVSFYNNEISEKSEIFDDQFSVERPDGSNFTLKIRSTKLEDSAMYFCASSGLAGNEQFFGPGTRLTVL.

This clone was counted only a few times. The chain couples TRBV28 to TRBJ1-2; 8 bases match TRBD1. The length of the CDR3 is 15 residues. Per the germline V gene, CDR1 is MDHEN and CDR2 is SYDVKM. Trimming removed 7 bases from V and 4 bases from J; junction bases left unmatched: 11. CDR3 sequence (DNA): TGTGCCAGCACACCGACAGGGGCCTTCCTCTATGGCTACACCTTC. This encodes CASTPTGAFLYGYTF.